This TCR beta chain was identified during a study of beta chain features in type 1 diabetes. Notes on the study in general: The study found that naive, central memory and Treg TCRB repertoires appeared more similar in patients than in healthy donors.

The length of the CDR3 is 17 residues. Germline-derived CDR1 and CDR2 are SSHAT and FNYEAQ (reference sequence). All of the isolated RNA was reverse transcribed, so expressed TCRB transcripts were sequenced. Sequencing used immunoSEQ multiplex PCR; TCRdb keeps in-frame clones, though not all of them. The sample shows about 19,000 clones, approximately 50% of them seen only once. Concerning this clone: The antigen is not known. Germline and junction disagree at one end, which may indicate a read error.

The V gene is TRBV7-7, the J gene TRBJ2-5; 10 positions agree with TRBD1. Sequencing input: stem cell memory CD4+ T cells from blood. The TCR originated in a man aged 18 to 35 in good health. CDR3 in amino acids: CASSLAPGTGVGETQYF. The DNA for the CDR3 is TGTGCTAGCAGCTTAGCCCCCGGGACAGGGGTAGGAGAGACCCAGTACTTC.